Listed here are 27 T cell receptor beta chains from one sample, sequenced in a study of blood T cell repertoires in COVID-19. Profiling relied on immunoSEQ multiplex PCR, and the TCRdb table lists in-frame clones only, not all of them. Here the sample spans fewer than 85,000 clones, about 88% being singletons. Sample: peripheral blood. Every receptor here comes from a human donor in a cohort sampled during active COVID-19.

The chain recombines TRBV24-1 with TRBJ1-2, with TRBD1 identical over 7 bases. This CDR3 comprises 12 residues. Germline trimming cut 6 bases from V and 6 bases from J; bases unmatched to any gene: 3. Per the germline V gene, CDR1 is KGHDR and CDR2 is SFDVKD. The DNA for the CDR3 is TGTGCCACCAGTACAGGGGCTGATGGCTACACCTTC. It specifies CATSTGADGYTF.

The CDR3 region is CASSPRTVSGANVLTF. For the CDR3, the DNA is TGTGCCAGCAGCCCCAGGACAGTCTCTGGGGCCAACGTCCTGACTTTC. The chain combines TRBV7-2 with TRBJ2-6; TRBD1 might be the D (6 bases). Germline CDR1 and CDR2: SGHTA and FQGNSA. V was shortened by 5 bases and J by 0 bases, with 11 bases between the two germline ends. The CDR3 is made up of 16 amino acids.

The CDR3: CASSENRGVNQPQHF. In DNA, the CDR3 is TGTGCCAGCAGTGAAAACAGGGGGGTTAATCAGCCCCAGCATTTT. The chain couples TRBV6-1 to TRBJ1-5, with 8 bases identical to TRBD1. CDR3 length: 15 amino acids. The germline gives CDR1 MNHNS, CDR2 SASEGT. After removal of 2 bases from V and 4 bases from J, the junction contained 4 bases not matched to a gene.

CDR3 protein: CASSSPGPAGPGGELFF. Here the CDR3 DNA reads TGTGCCAGCAGCTCCCCGGGGCCAGCGGGGCCTGGCGGGGAGCTGTTTTTT. V gene TRBV11-3 combines with J gene TRBJ2-2; TRBD2 matches 7 bases. Germline V gives CDR1 SGHNT, CDR2 YENEEA. The CDR3 sequence is 17 residues long. V lost 4 bases, J lost 7 bases, and 15 bases stayed unmatched.

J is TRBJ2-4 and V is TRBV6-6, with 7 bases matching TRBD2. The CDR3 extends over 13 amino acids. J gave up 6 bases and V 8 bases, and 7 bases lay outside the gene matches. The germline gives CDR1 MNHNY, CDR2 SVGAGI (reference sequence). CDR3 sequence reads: CASGTGGSNIQYF. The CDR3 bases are TGTGCCAGCGGCACGGGGGGATCAAACATTCAGTACTTC.

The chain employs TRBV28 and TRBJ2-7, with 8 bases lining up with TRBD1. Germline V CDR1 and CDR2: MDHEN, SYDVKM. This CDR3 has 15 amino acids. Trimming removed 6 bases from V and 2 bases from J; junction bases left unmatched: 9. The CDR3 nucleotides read TGTGCCAGCAGCCTACCAGGGGGCCCAACCTACGAGCAGTACTTC. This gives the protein CASSLPGGPTYEQYF.

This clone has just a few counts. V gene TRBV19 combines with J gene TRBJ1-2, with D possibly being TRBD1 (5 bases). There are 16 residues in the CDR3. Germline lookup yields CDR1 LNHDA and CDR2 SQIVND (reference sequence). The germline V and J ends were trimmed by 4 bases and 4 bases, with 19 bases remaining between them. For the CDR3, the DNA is TGTGCCAGTAGTAGGAGACAGTGGGATGTTTTCTATGGCTACACCTTC. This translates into CASSRRQWDVFYGYTF.

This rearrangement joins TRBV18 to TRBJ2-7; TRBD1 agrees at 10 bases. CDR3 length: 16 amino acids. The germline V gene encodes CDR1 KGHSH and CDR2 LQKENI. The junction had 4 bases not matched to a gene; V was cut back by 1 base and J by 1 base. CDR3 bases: TGTGCCAGCTCACCACGCGGGACAGGGGCTTCCTACGAGCAGTACTTC. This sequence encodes CASSPRGTGASYEQYF.

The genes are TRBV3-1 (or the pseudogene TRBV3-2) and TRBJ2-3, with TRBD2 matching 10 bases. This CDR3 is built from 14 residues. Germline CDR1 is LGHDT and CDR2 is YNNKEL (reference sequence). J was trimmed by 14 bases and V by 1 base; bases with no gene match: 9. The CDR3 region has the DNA TGTGCCAGCAGCCAAGGGGTTAGCGGGAGGTACACGTATTTT. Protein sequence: CASSQGVSGRYTYF.

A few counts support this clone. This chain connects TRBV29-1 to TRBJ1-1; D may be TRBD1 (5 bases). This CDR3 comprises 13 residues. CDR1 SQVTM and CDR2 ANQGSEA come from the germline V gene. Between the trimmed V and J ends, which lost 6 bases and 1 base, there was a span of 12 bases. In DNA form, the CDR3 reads TGCAGCGTGGAGGGGACGGCGAACACTGAAGCTTTCTTT. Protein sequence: CSVEGTANTEAFF.

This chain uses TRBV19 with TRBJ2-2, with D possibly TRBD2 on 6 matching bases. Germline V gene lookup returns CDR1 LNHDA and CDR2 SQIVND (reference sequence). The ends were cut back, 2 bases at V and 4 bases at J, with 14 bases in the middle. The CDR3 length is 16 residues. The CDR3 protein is CASSIRTNWITGELFF. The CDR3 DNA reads TGTGCCAGTAGTATAAGGACTAACTGGATCACCGGGGAGCTGTTTTTT.

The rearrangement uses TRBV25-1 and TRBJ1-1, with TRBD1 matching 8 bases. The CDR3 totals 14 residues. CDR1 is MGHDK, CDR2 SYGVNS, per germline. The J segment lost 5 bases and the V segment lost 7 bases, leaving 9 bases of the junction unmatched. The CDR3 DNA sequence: TGTGCCAGCACCCTGGACAGGGTAGGAACTGAAGCTTTCTTT. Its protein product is CASTLDRVGTEAFF.

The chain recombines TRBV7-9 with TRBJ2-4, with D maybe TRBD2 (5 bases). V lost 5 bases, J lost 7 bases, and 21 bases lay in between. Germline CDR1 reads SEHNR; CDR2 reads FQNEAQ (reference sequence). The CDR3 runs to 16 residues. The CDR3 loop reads CASSLSLVEGLNIQYF. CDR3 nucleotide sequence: TGTGCCAGCAGCCTGTCATTGGTTGAGGGCCTGAACATTCAGTACTTC.

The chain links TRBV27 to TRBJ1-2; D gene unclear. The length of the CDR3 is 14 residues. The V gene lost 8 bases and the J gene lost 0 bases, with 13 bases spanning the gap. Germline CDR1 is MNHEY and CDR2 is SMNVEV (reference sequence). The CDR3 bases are TGTGCCAGCGGAGGGTGGAGGCCTAACTATGGCTACACCTTC. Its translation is CASGGWRPNYGYTF.

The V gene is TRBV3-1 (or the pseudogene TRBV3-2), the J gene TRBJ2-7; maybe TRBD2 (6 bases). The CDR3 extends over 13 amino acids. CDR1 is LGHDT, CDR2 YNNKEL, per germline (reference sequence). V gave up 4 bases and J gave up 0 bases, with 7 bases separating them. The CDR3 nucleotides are TGTGCCAGCAGCCTCGGGGGCTCCTACGAGCAGTACTTC. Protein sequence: CASSLGGSYEQYF.

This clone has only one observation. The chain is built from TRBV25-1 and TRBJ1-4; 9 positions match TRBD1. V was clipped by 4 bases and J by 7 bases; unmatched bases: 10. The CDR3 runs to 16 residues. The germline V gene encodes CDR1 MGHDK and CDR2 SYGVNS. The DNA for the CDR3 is TGTGCCAGCAGTGGACTTCGACAGGGGGGTAGTGAAAAACTGTTTTTT. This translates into CASSGLRQGGSEKLFF.

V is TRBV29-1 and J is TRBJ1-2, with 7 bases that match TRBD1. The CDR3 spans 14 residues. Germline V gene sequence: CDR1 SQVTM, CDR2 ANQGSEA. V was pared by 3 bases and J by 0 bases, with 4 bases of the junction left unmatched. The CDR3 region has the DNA TGCAGCGTTGAGGATGGACAGGCTAACTATGGCTACACCTTC. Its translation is CSVEDGQANYGYTF.

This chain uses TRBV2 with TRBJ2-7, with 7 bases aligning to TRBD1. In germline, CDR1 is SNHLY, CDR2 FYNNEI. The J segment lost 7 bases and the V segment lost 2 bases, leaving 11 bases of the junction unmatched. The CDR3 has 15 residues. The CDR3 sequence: CASSELRTGLGEQYF. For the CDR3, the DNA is TGTGCCAGCAGTGAACTACGGACAGGTCTGGGAGAGCAGTACTTC.

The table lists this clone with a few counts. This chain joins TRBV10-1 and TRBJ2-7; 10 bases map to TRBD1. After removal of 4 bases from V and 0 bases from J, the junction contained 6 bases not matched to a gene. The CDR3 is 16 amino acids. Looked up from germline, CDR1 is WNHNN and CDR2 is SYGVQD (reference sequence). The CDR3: CASSAGQGEGSYEQYF. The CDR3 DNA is TGCGCCAGCAGTGCAGGACAGGGGGAGGGCTCCTACGAGCAGTACTTC.

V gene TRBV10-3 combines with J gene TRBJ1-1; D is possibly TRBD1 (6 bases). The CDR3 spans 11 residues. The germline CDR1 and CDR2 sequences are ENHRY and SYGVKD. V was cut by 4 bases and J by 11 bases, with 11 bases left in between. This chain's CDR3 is CAISGGGDAFF. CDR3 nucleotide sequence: TGTGCCATCAGTGGAGGGGGTGACGCTTTCTTT.

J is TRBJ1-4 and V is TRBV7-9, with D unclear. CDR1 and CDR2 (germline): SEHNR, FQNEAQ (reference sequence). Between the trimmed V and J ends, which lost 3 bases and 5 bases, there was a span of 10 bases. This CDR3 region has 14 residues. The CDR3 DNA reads TGTGCCAGCAGCTTTGTACGGGAAAATGAAAAACTGTTTTTT. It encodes CASSFVRENEKLFF.

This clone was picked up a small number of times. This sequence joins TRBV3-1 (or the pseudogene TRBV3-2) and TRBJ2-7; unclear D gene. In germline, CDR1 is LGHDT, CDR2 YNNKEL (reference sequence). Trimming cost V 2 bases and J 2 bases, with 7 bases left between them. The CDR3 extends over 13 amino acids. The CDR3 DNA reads TGTGCCAGCAGCCAATGGTCAGCCTACGAGCAGTACTTC. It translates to CASSQWSAYEQYF.

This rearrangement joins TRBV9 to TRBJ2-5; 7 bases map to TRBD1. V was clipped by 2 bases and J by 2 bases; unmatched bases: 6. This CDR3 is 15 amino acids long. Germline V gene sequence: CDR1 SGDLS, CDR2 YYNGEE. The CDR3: CASSVQQGPQETQYF. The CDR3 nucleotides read TGTGCCAGCAGCGTCCAACAGGGGCCACAAGAGACCCAGTACTTC.

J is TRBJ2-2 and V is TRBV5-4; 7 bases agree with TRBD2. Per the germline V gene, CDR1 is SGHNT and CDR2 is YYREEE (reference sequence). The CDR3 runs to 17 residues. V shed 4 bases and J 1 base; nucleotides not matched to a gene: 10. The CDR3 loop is CASSNRGLAENTGELFF. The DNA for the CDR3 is TGTGCCAGCAGCAATCGAGGCCTAGCGGAGAACACCGGGGAGCTGTTTTTT.

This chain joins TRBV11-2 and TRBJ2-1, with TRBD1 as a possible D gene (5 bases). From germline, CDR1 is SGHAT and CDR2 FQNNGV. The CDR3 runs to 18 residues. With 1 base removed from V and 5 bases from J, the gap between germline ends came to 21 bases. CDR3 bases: TGTGCCAGCAGCTTAGGTGCAGGGTCCCCGAGTCGGGACAATGAGCAGTTCTTC. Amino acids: CASSLGAGSPSRDNEQFF.

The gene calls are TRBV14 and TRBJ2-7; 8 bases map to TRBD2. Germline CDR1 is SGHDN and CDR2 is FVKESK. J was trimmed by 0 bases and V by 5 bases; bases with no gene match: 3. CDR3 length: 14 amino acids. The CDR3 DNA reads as TGTGCCAGCAGCAATCTAGCGGGCTCCTACGAGCAGTACTTC. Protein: CASSNLAGSYEQYF.

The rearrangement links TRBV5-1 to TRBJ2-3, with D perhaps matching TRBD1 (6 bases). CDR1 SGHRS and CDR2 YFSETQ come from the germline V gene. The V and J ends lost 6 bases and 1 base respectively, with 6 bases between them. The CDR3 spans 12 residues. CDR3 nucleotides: TGCGCCAGCAAGGGGGGCACAGATACGCAGTATTTT. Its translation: CASKGGTDTQYF.